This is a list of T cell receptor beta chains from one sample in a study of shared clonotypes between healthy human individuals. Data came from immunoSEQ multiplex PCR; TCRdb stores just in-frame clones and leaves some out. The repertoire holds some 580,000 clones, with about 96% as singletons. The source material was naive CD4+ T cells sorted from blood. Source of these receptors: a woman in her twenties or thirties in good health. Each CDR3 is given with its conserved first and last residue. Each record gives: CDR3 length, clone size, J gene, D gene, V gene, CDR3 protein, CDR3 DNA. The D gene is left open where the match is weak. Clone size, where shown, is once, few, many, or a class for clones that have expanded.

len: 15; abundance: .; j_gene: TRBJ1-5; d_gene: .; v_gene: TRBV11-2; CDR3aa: CASSRDGGSNQPQHF; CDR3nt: TGTGCCAGCAGCAGGGACGGCGGGAGCAATCAGCCCCAGCATTTT
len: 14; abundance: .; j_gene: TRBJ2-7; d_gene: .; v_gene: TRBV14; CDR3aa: CASSQEPVSYEQYF; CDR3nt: TGTGCCAGCAGCCAAGAACCAGTTAGCTACGAGCAGTACTTC
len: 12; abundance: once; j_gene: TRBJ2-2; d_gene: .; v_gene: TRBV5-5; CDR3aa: CASSRNTGELFF; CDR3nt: TGTGCCAGCAGCCGCAACACCGGGGAGCTGTTTTTT
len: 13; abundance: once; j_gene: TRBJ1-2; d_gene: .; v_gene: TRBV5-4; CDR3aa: CASRQIGTYGYTF; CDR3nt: TGTGCCAGCAGACAGATCGGGACCTATGGCTACACCTTC
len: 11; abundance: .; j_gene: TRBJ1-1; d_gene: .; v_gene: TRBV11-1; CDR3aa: CASSLGREAFF; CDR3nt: TGTGCCAGCAGCTTAGGACGGGAAGCTTTCTTT
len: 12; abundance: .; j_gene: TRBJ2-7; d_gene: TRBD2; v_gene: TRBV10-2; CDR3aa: CASKGTIYEQYF; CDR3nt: TGCGCCAGCAAAGGGACTATCTACGAGCAGTACTTC
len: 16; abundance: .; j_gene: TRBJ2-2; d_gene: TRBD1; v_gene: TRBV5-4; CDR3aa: CASSLAGQRDPGELFF; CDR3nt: TGTGCCAGCAGCTTGGCGGGACAGAGGGACCCCGGGGAGCTGTTTTTT
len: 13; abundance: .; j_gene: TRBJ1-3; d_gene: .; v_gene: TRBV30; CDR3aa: CAWTAPSGNTIYF; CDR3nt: TGTGCCTGGACCGCTCCCTCTGGAAACACCATATATTTT
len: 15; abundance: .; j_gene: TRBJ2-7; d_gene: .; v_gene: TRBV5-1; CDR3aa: CASSLAGDPRGEQYF; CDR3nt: TGCGCCAGCAGCTTGGCCGGGGACCCCAGAGGCGAGCAGTACTTC
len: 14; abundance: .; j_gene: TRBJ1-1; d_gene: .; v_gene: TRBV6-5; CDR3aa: CASSYSIRGTEAFF; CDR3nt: TGTGCCAGCAGTTACTCCATCAGGGGCACTGAAGCTTTCTTT
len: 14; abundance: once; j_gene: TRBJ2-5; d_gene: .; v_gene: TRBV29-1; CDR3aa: CSAPHPLTEETQYF; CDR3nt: TGCAGCGCCCCTCACCCCCTGACAGAAGAGACCCAGTACTTC
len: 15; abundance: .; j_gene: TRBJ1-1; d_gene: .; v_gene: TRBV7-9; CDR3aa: CASSLAWEMNTEAFF; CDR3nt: TGTGCCAGCAGCTTAGCGTGGGAGATGAACACTGAAGCTTTCTTT
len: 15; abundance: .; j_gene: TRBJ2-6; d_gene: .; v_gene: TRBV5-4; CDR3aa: CASSLVVTGANVLTF; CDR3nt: TGTGCCAGCAGCTTGGTGGTTACTGGGGCCAACGTCCTGACTTTC
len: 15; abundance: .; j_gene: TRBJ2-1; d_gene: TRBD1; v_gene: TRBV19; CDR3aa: CASSTLDRDYNEQFF; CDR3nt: TGTGCCAGTAGTACCCTCGACAGGGACTACAATGAGCAGTTCTTC
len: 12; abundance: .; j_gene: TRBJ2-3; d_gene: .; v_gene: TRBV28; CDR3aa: CASTFLGDTQYF; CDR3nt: TGTGCCAGCACCTTCCTTGGGGATACGCAGTATTTT
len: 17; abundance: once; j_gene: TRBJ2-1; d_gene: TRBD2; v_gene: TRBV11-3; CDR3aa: CASSLDRSSGNRDEQFF; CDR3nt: TGTGCCAGCAGCTTAGATCGGTCTAGCGGGAATAGGGATGAGCAGTTCTTC
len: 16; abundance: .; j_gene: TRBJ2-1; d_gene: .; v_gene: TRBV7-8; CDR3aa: CASSPQTSSVYNEQFF; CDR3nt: TGTGCCAGCAGCCCCCAGACTAGTAGCGTCTACAATGAGCAGTTCTTC
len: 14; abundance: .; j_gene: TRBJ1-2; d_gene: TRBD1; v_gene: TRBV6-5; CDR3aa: CASSGDRGLGGYTF; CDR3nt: TGTGCCAGCAGTGGAGACAGGGGGCTAGGTGGCTACACCTTC
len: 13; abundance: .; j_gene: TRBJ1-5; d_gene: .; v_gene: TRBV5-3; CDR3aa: CARSLDSNQPQHF; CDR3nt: TGTGCCAGAAGTTTGGATAGCAATCAGCCCCAGCATTTT
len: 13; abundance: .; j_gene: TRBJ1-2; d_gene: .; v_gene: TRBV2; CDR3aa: CASSTQGTYGYTF; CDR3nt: TGTGCCAGCAGTACTCAGGGGACCTATGGCTACACCTTC
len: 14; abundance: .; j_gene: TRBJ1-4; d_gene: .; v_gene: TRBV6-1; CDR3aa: CASRPTRRVEKLFF; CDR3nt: TGTGCCAGCAGACCTACAAGGAGGGTTGAAAAACTGTTTTTT
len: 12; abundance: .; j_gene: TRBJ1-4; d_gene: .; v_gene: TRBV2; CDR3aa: CASSDPGLKLFF; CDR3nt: TGTGCCAGCAGTGATCCCGGGCTAAAACTGTTTTTT
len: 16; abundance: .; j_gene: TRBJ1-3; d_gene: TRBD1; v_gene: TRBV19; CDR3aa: CASSVAGGYSGNTIYF; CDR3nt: TGTGCCAGTAGTGTCGCAGGGGGCTACTCTGGAAACACCATATATTTT
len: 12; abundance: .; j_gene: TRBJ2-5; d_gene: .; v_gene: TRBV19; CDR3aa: CASRSQQETQYF; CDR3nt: TGTGCCAGTAGGTCACAGCAAGAGACCCAGTACTTC
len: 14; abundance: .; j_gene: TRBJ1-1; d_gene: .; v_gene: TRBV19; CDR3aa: CASRAVRRDGEAFF; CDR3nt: TGTGCCAGTAGAGCTGTCCGCCGGGACGGTGAAGCTTTCTTT
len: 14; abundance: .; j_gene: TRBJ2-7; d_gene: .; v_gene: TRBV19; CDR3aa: CASSREGLSYEQYF; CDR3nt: TGTGCCAGTAGTCGTGAGGGGCTCTCCTACGAGCAGTACTTC
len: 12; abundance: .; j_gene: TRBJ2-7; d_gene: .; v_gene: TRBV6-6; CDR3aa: CASSYNRVEQYF; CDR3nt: TGTGCCAGCAGTTACAACAGGGTCGAGCAGTACTTC
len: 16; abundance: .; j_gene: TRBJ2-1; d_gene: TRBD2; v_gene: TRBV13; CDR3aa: CASSPGGTSGIFEQFF; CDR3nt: TGTGCCAGCAGCCCGGGGGGGACTAGCGGGATATTTGAGCAGTTCTTC
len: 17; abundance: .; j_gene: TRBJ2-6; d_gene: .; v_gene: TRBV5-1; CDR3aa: CASSELSRSSGANVLTF; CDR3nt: TGCGCCAGCAGCGAACTGAGTCGGAGCTCTGGGGCCAACGTCCTGACTTTC
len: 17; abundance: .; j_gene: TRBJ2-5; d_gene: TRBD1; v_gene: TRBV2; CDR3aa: CASSNMRGRLRKETQYF; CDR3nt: TGTGCCAGCAGTAATATGAGGGGGCGCCTGAGAAAAGAGACCCAGTACTTC
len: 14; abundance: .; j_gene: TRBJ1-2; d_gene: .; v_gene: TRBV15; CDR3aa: CATSRDPREIGYTF; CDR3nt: TGTGCCACCAGCAGAGATCCGCGGGAAATTGGCTACACCTTC
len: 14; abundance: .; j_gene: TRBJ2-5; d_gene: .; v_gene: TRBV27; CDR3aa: CASSFVAGPGTQYF; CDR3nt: TGTGCCAGCAGTTTTGTTGCGGGACCTGGGACCCAGTACTTC
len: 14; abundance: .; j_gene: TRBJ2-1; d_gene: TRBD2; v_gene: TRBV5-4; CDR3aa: CASSRTSGYNEQFF; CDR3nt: TGTGCCAGCAGCCGGACTAGCGGGTACAATGAGCAGTTCTTC
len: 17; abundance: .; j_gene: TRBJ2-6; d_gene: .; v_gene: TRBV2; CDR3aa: CASSEARLGAGANVLTF; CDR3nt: TGTGCCAGCAGTGAAGCGAGGTTAGGGGCTGGGGCCAACGTCCTGACTTTC